The following is a T cell receptor beta chain sequence with its context. The antigen is undetermined. Between the trimmed V and J ends, which lost 6 bases and 7 bases, there was a span of 21 bases. Looked up from germline, CDR1 is MNHEY and CDR2 is SVGAGI. CDR3 length: 15 residues. This specimen belongs to a study of T cells in localized non-small cell lung cancer. Findings and limits, study-wide: Exceeding tumor, uninvolved adjacent lung had the highest T cell clonality. The study sequenced only one region of the tumor. As a result, intratumor heterogeneity could not be excluded and remains possible.

The protocol was immunoSEQ multiplex PCR, while the TCRdb copy is restricted to in-frame clones and leaves out a portion. Found here are around 35,000 clones, approximately 90% of them singletons; the top ten hold approximately 12%. The rearrangement joins TRBV6-5 to TRBJ1-2; no reliable D call. Specimen: peripheral blood mononuclear cells, collected before any cancer treatment. This TCR was sampled from a female donor older than 55 with stage II lung adenocarcinoma. The CDR3 reads CASSRTTRTSGGYTF. The CDR3 DNA reads as TGTGCCAGCAGCCGGACGACACGGACCTCCGGTGGCTACACCTTC.